Following are 17 T cell receptor beta chains from one sample sequenced in a study of cytomegalovirus exposure and HLA in healthy donors. Vbeta (60) and Jbeta (13) primers were used in the PCR. The method was immunoSEQ multiplex PCR; TCRdb's version includes in-frame clones alone and lacks a portion of them. The top ten clones hold 2.8% of a sample with 85,000 to 120,000 clones, over 70% of them seen once. Sequencing was performed on PBMCs. The receptors stem from a female donor in good health and CMV-seronegative.

The V gene is TRBV7-8, the J gene TRBJ2-7; D is unclear. The ends were cut back, 0 bases at V and 3 bases at J, with 15 bases in the middle. Germline CDR1 and CDR2: SGHVS and FQNEAQ. CDR3 length: 16 amino acids. DNA for the CDR3: TGTGCCAGCAGCTTAGCGGCAGGTCCTACCTTCTACGAGCAGTACTTC. Amino acid sequence: CASSLAAGPTFYEQYF.

The chain carries TRBV4-3 and TRBJ2-7; 7 positions agree with TRBD1. V shed 4 bases, J shed 1 base, and the junction held 7 bases outside the gene matches. Germline CDR1 and CDR2: LGHNA and YSLEER. The CDR3 spans 15 residues. The CDR3 loop reads CASSPSWTGSYEQYF. CDR3 nucleotides: TGCGCCAGCAGCCCTTCCTGGACAGGATCCTACGAGCAGTACTTC.

The V and J genes are TRBV7-9 and TRBJ2-1, with 8 nucleotides matching TRBD2. The germline CDR1 and CDR2 sequences are SEHNR and FQNEAQ (reference sequence). The CDR3 runs 15 residues. V lost 3 bases, J lost 5 bases, and 6 bases stayed unmatched. DNA for the CDR3: TGTGCCAGCAGCTTGGTAGCGGGAAGGAACAATGAGCAGTTCTTC. Its protein is CASSLVAGRNNEQFF.

V is TRBV29-1 and J is TRBJ2-3; 8 bases line up with TRBD1. Germline V CDR1 and CDR2: SQVTM, ANQGSEA. J lost 1 base, V lost 6 bases, and 6 bases had no gene match. The CDR3 is 14 amino acids. CDR3 in amino acids: CSVTQTGGTDTQYF. In DNA, the CDR3 is TGCAGCGTCACACAGACAGGGGGCACAGATACGCAGTATTTT.

This sequence joins TRBV6-1 and TRBJ2-5, with D possibly being TRBD1 (5 bases). Germline-derived CDR1 and CDR2 are MNHNS and SASEGT. Trimming cost V 3 bases and J 1 base, with 12 bases left between them. The CDR3 contains 15 residues. Written as DNA, the CDR3 is TGTGCCAGCAGTGATAGGCAGGGTGGCCAAGAGACCCAGTACTTC. Amino acids: CASSDRQGGQETQYF.

The chain links TRBV29-1 to TRBJ1-2; 8 nucleotides agree with TRBD1. The V gene's germline CDR1 is SQVTM and CDR2 ANQGSEA. This CDR3 has 11 residues. The V gene end was trimmed by 7 bases and the J gene end by 10 bases; junction bases not matched to a gene: 8. CDR3 in amino acids: CSGGDRSNYTF. The CDR3 DNA sequence: TGCAGCGGGGGGGACAGGAGTAACTACACCTTC.

The chain uses TRBV15 and TRBJ2-2, with 10 bases lining up with TRBD2. CDR3 length: 17 residues. The V segment lost 2 bases and the J segment 0 bases; nucleotides outside the gene matches: 3. Germline assignment: CDR1 LNHNV and CDR2 YYDKDF (reference sequence). CDR3 sequence (DNA): TGTGCCACCAGCAGATTCGGACTAGCGGCGAACACCGGGGAGCTGTTTTTT. Protein sequence: CATSRFGLAANTGELFF.

The chain joins TRBV7-9 to TRBJ1-1; D gene unclear. V lost 5 bases and J lost 2, with 6 bases in between. The CDR3 length is 12 residues. Per germline, CDR1 SEHNR and CDR2 FQNEAQ (reference sequence). CDR3 nucleotides: TGTGCCAGCAGCCGTACTAACACTGAAGCTTTCTTT. Its translation: CASSRTNTEAFF.

The DNA of the CDR3 is TGTGCCGTTAGCGGGAGTTTTAATGAGCAGTTCTTC. Translation gives CAVSGSFNEQFF. The rearrangement joins TRBV19 to TRBJ2-1; TRBD2 matches 9 bases. V dropped 11 bases and J dropped 7; count of bases not matched to a gene: 6. The CDR3 totals 12 residues. Germline CDR1 LNHDA, CDR2 SQIVND (reference sequence).

The V call is TRBV7-6, the J call TRBJ1-4; weak D call: TRBD1 (5 bases). V dropped 5 bases and J dropped 8 bases, with 21 bases sitting between them. The CDR3 runs 16 residues. From germline, CDR1 is SGHVS and CDR2 FNYEAQ. In DNA form, the CDR3 reads TGTGCCAGCAGCCCAACCACATCGGGGGTTCAGGAAAAACTGTTTTTT. Translating it yields CASSPTTSGVQEKLFF.

Concerning this clone: One end of the junction fails to match germline, which may point to a read error. The rearrangement joins TRBV4-2 to TRBJ2-2, with 8 nucleotides matching TRBD1. CDR1 and CDR2 (germline): LGHNA, YNFKEQ. The length of the CDR3 is 16 residues. This chain's CDR3 is CASRQDRGDYTGELFF. DNA of the CDR3: TGTGCCAGCAGGCAAGACAGGGGCGACTACACCGGGGAGCTGTTTTTT.

The J gene is TRBJ1-2, the V gene TRBV30; D unclear. This CDR3 is built from 12 residues. Germline V lookup: CDR1 GTSNPN, CDR2 SVGIG (reference sequence). Trimming removed 0 bases from V and 5 bases from J, with 7 bases in between. The CDR3 loop reads CAWSVAEYGYTF. CDR3 nucleotides: TGTGCCTGGAGTGTTGCCGAGTATGGCTACACCTTC.

The chain recombines TRBV19 with TRBJ2-7; D is uncertain. Per germline, CDR1 LNHDA and CDR2 SQIVND (reference sequence). Trimming took off 6 bases at V and 7 bases at J, with 19 bases between the two ends. The CDR3 contains 14 residues. CDR3 residues: CASSAKALSTEQYF. Written as DNA, the CDR3 is TGTGCCAGTAGCGCTAAGGCCCTTAGCACGGAGCAGTACTTC.

The chain is built from TRBV28 and TRBJ1-5, with 7 nucleotides matching TRBD1. Trimming took 0 bases from V and 10 from J; bases not matched to a gene: 3. The germline gives CDR1 MDHEN, CDR2 SYDVKM. The CDR3 loop spans 13 amino acids. The CDR3 is CASSLWRTGPQHF. The CDR3 DNA reads TGTGCCAGCAGTTTATGGAGGACAGGACCCCAGCATTTT. Supplemented by reference TRBV28 and TRBJ1-5, the full variable domain reads DVKVTQSSRYLVKRTGEKVFLECVQDMDHENMFWYRQDPGLGLRLIYFSYDVKMKEKGDIPEGYSVSREKKERFSLILESASTNQTSMYLCASSLWRTGPQHFGDGTRLSIL.

The genes are TRBV5-7 and TRBJ1-1; D call uncertain. TRBV5-7 carries the ORF label, with uncertain function. V was cut by 6 bases and J by 3 bases, with 9 bases left in between. There are 12 residues in the CDR3. The DNA of the CDR3 is TGTGCCAGCAACGACGGGGACACTGAAGCTTTCTTT. Its protein product is CASNDGDTEAFF.

The V and J genes are TRBV11-2 and TRBJ2-3; tentatively, D is TRBD2 (6 bases). V lost 7 bases, J lost 5 bases, and 16 bases lay in between. CDR1 and CDR2 from the germline V gene are SGHAT and FQNNGV. CDR3 length equals 14 residues. CDR3 sequence reads: CASIQTLSGDTQYF. The CDR3 region has the DNA TGTGCCAGCATCCAAACACTTAGCGGAGATACGCAGTATTTT.

The gene calls are TRBV29-1 and TRBJ1-1; 7 bases match TRBD1. V shed 4 bases, J shed 1 base, and the junction held 0 bases outside the gene matches. The CDR3 is 12 residues long. Germline V gene data show CDR1 as SQVTM and CDR2 as ANQGSEA. The CDR3 region is CSVGQGNTEAFF. As DNA, the CDR3 is TGCAGCGTTGGACAGGGGAACACTGAAGCTTTCTTT.